These T cell receptor beta chains were read from a single sample in a study of blood T cell repertoires in COVID-19. Produced via immunoSEQ multiplex PCR; TCRdb's table is partial and in-frame only. The data contain about 160,000 clones, about 88% of them singletons. The sequenced sample consisted of peripheral blood. The receptors stem from a woman in her forties or fifties with COVID-19, enrolled during active disease. Both conserved end residues are part of each CDR3. D genes are given only for firm matches. A clone size is listed for some rows: how often the clone was seen (once, few, many), or a class if it is expanded.

clone_size j_call v_call d_call cdr3_nt cdr3_aa
- TRBJ2-3 TRBV5-1 TRBD1 TGCGCCAGCAGCTTAGGGGACAGGGACACAGATACGCAGTATTTT CASSLGDRDTDTQYF
- TRBJ2-1 TRBV15 TRBD2 TGTGCCACCAGCAGAGCTAGCGGGTCTTACAATGAGCAGTTCTTC CATSRASGSYNEQFF
once TRBJ2-5 TRBV24-1 TRBD1 TGTGCCACCAGTGATTCAACAGGGGGTAAGACCCAGTACTTC CATSDSTGGKTQYF
few TRBJ1-6 TRBV27 TRBD1 TGTGCCAGCAGACTGGACAGGGGCTCCTATAATTCACCCCTCCACTTT CASRLDRGSYNSPLHF
- TRBJ2-1 TRBV7-9 - TGTGCCAGCAGCGTGCCATTGGGGGCCCTTCACAATGAGCAGTTCTTC CASSVPLGALHNEQFF
- TRBJ1-4 TRBV7-9 - TGTGCCAGCAGCTCCTTGGAGGAAAATAATGAAAAACTGTTTTTT CASSSLEENNEKLFF
- TRBJ1-1 TRBV3-1/TRBV3-2 - TGTGCCAGCAGCCAGAGCACTGAAGCTTTCTTT CASSQSTEAFF
- TRBJ1-3 TRBV9 - TGTGCCAGCAGCGTAGGTGGCAGCTCTGGAAACACCATATATTTT CASSVGGSSGNTIYF
- TRBJ2-2 TRBV5-1 TRBD2 TGCGCCAGCAGCCGGACTAGCGTCTCCGGGGAGCTGTTTTTT CASSRTSVSGELFF
- TRBJ2-7 TRBV25-1 - TGTGCCAGCAGTGACTTTCTCAGGGACGAGCAGTACTTC CASSDFLRDEQYF
- TRBJ2-2 TRBV7-3 - TGTGCCAGCAGCTTAATCGGGGGTAGCGGGGAGCTGTTTTTT CASSLIGGSGELFF
once TRBJ1-5 TRBV4-2 TRBD1 TGTGCCAGCAGCCCCTCGGACAGGGAAGGGCAGCCCCAGCATTTT CASSPSDREGQPQHF
- TRBJ1-1 TRBV6-6 - TGTGCCAGCAGTTACTCGGAGGGGAATACTGAAGCTTTCTTT CASSYSEGNTEAFF
- TRBJ1-2 TRBV6-5 TRBD1 TGTGCCAGCAGCCCGACAGGGGTGGACTATGGCTACACCTTC CASSPTGVDYGYTF
- TRBJ1-2 TRBV5-6 - TGTGCCAGCAGCCGACAGACTGGGGGGGGAAAGGCGGATGGCTACACCTTC CASSRQTGGGKADGYTF
- TRBJ2-3 TRBV7-8 TRBD2 TGTGCCAGCAGCTTGGGACTAGACACAGATACGCAGTATTTT CASSLGLDTDTQYF
- TRBJ1-6 TRBV27 TRBD1 TGTGCCAGCAGTTTCCAGGGGACAGGGGGCTATTCACCCCTCCACTTT CASSFQGTGGYSPLHF
- TRBJ1-2 TRBV11-2 TRBD1 TGTGCCAGCAGCTACAGGGGGGACTATGGCTACACCTTC CASSYRGDYGYTF
- TRBJ2-7 TRBV3-1/TRBV3-2 TRBD1 TGTGCCAGCAGCCGCCGACCGGGACAGGGGTACGAGCAGTACTTC CASSRRPGQGYEQYF
- TRBJ2-7 TRBV7-7 - TGTGCCAGCAGCTTAGGTGCGGGGAGCGACTACGAGCAGTACTTC CASSLGAGSDYEQYF
- TRBJ2-1 TRBV7-3 TRBD2 TGTGCCAGCAGCACCCGCTCAGCGGGGGTGAATGAGCAGTTCTTC CASSTRSAGVNEQFF
- TRBJ1-1 TRBV7-9 - TGTGCCAGCAGCCAGACAGGTTGGGCGAACACTGAAGCTTTCTTT CASSQTGWANTEAFF
- TRBJ2-7 TRBV30 - TGTGCCTGGAGCCGACAGGCCTACGAGCAGTACTTC CAWSRQAYEQYF
- TRBJ2-7 TRBV24-1 TRBD1 TGTGCCACCAGTGATTCCCAGGGGGTGGGATTAAATCCCTACGAGCAGTACTTC CATSDSQGVGLNPYEQYF
once TRBJ1-2 TRBV3-1/TRBV3-2 - TGTGCCAGCAGCCAAGGAGGGTATGGCTACACCTTC CASSQGGYGYTF
- TRBJ2-7 TRBV18 - TGTGCCAGCTCACCACAGTTCGGCAGGCTGCACGAGCAGTACTTC CASSPQFGRLHEQYF
- TRBJ2-7 TRBV3-1/TRBV3-2 - TGTGCCAGCGGGCCCGCCGGGACTGGGGCATACGAGCAGTACTTC CASGPAGTGAYEQYF
- TRBJ1-5 TRBV5-4 TRBD1 TGTGCCAGCAGTCAAAAGGAACAGGGGGGCAATCAGCCCCAGCATTTT CASSQKEQGGNQPQHF
few TRBJ1-5 TRBV12-3/TRBV12-4 - TGTGCCAGCAGTTCTACAGGGAATCAGCCCCAGCATTTT CASSSTGNQPQHF
- TRBJ2-3 TRBV6-2/TRBV6-3 TRBD2 TGTGCCAGCAGTTACGCAACTAGCGGGGGTGATACGCAGTATTTT CASSYATSGGDTQYF
- TRBJ2-7 TRBV3-1/TRBV3-2 - TGTGCCAGCAGCCAGTCCCCCCAAGAGCAGTACTTC CASSQSPQEQYF
once TRBJ2-5 TRBV7-3 - TGTGCCAGCAGTCAGCGGGACAACCAAGAGACCCAGTACTTC CASSQRDNQETQYF
- TRBJ2-5 TRBV24-1 - TGTGCCACCAGTGGCATAACGGGCGGGGAAGAGACCCAGTACTTC CATSGITGGEETQYF
- TRBJ2-1 TRBV28 TRBD2 TGTGCCAGCAGCTCTCTAGCGGGGATTTACAATGAGCAGTTCTTC CASSSLAGIYNEQFF
- TRBJ2-7 TRBV28 TRBD2 TGTGCCAGCAACCTTGGGGCCAGCGGGGGAGACGAGCAGTACTTC CASNLGASGGDEQYF
once TRBJ1-2 TRBV3-1/TRBV3-2 - TGTGCCAGCAGCCAATCCTTCGCAGGGATTGATGGCTACACCTTC CASSQSFAGIDGYTF
- TRBJ1-2 TRBV5-8 TRBD1 TGTGCCAGCAGCAAGGACAGGGGCGTCTATGGCTACACCTTC CASSKDRGVYGYTF